This is a list of T cell receptor beta chains from one sample in a study of blood T cell repertoires in COVID-19. TCRdb keeps only in-frame clones here, not all; method: immunoSEQ multiplex PCR. The repertoire holds around 30,000 clones, with roughly 90% as singletons. The sample taken for sequencing was peripheral blood. The origin of the receptors is a human donor in a cohort sampled during active COVID-19. Each CDR3 is given with its conserved first and last residue.

V	CDR3
TRBV4-1	CASSQAASGGIGFADTQYF
TRBV5-1	CASSKGLAGGTQETQYF
TRBV7-3	CASSPLHPAGSEAFF
TRBV18	CASDRQGAGTEAFF
TRBV30	CAWSDGDQFF
TRBV9	CASSAGQTTNEKLFF
TRBV19	CASTVDRGGYGYTF
TRBV5-1	CASRKAGDEETQYF
TRBV11-3	CASSRPGTGELFF
TRBV9	CASRAGQGVPYEQYF
TRBV4-3	CASSQGQGGETQYF
TRBV13	CASSPDPAGGGRETQYF
TRBV7-6	CASSPGQGSSYEQYF
TRBV7-2	CASSLAGGVEQFF
TRBV27	CASRGQPIGRPLHF
TRBV19	CASTTDSLNSPLHF
TRBV4-1	CASSQILAGGDEQFF
TRBV9	CASSLGGAGTDTQYF
TRBV2	CASIPGGIGKQFF
TRBV14	CASSQEGGASPLHF
TRBV28	CASSWDRGGVETQYF
TRBV7-2	CASSYASGQGGYGYTF
TRBV5-6	CASSRAGTKNTGELFF
TRBV5-6	CASSTGTVSNQPQHF
TRBV11-3	CASSLKPNTEAFF
TRBV6-5	CASSYSIQGGYSPLHF
TRBV7-8	CASSPSTGLILAGELFF
TRBV14	CASSQATGTDTQYF